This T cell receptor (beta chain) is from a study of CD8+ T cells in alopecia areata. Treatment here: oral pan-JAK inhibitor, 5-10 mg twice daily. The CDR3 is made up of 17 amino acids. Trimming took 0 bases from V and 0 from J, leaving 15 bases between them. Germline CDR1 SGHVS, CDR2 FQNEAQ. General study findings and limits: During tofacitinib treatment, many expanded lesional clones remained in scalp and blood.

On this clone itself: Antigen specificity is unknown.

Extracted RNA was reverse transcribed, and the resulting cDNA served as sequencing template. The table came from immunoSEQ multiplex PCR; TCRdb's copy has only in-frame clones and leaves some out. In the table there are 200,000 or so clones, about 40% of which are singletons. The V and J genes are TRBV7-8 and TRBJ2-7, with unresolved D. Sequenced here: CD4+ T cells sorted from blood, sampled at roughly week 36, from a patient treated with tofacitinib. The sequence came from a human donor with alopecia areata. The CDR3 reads CASSLAMLKESSYEQYF. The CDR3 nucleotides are TGTGCCAGCAGCTTAGCTATGTTGAAGGAGAGCTCCTACGAGCAGTACTTC.